These 29 T cell receptor beta chains share one sample of origin, sequenced in a study of vaccination and CD4 T cells after COVID-19 (dated by TCRdb to about 2022). Their recognized antigens are unknown. What the treatment or condition label conveys for this sample: roughly ten-day PBMC culture with coronavirus spike peptide pools or control peptides (ViraFEST assay). CD4+ T cells from unexposed donors were collected before the COVID-19 pandemic (2011-2018). Libraries were built with PCR. TCRdb records Illumina iSeq 100 as the sequencer. TCR sequencing of DNA from cultured CD4+ T cells used the Oncomine TCR Beta short-read assay at the Johns Hopkins FTIC core. TCRdb handled the public reads itself, with Q25 trimming in fastp and clone calling in MiXCR, and kept productive beta chains. Each record represents a unique CDR3 protein, reported with the most common genes and DNA among its rows. This sample gives roughly 6,500 distinct CDR3 sequences in total; 33% of them show up just once. 25% to 35% of the sample is in the top ten clones.

Sequencing was performed on CD4+ T cells from blood, cultured in vitro. These receptors originate from a human donor in good health.

The chain is built from TRBV2 and TRBJ2-7, with TRBD1 matching 10 bases. J lost 6 bases, V lost 9 bases, and 11 bases had no gene match. CDR1 SNHLY and CDR2 FYNNEI come from the germline V gene. The CDR3 is 14 residues long. CDR3 DNA sequence: TGTGCCAGTTTGGGGACAGGGGTGGTAAGCGAGCAGTACTTC. It translates to CASLGTGVVSEQYF. Using reference TRBV2 and TRBJ2-7 for the parts outside the CDR3, the full variable domain is EPEVTQTPSHQVTQMGQEVILRCVPISNHLYFYWYRQILGQKVEFLVSFYNNEISEKSEIFDDQFSVERPDGSNFTLKIRSTKLEDSAMYFCASLGTGVVSEQYFGPGTRLTVT.

In this sample, this clonotype turned up a few times. The rearrangement uses TRBV7-9 and TRBJ1-1; no clear D gene. Germline V lookup: CDR1 SEHNR, CDR2 FQNEAQ (reference sequence). This CDR3 is 11 amino acids long. V dropped 5 bases and J dropped 1 base, with 2 bases sitting between them. In DNA, the CDR3 is TGTGCCAGCAGCGAGAACACTGAAGCTTTCTTT. It is translated as CASSENTEAFF.

The chain carries TRBV29-1 and TRBJ1-5, with unresolved D. V was clipped by 6 bases and J by 7 bases, with 16 bases between them. Per the germline V gene, CDR1 is SQVTM and CDR2 is ANQGSEA. The CDR3 extends over 13 amino acids. The CDR3 protein is CSVEGGLDQPQHF. For the CDR3, the DNA is TGCAGCGTAGAGGGCGGTTTAGACCAGCCCCAGCATTTT.

Sample share makes this clonotype large. The chain uses TRBV2 and TRBJ1-2, with TRBD1 as a possible D gene (5 bases). The CDR3 has 12 amino acids. Germline-derived CDR1 and CDR2 are SNHLY and FYNNEI. The germline V and J ends were trimmed by 3 bases and 7 bases, with 9 bases remaining between them. The CDR3 nucleotides read TGTGCCAGCAGTGATGGGACCTCTGGCTACACCTTC. Translation: CASSDGTSGYTF.

V usage is TRBV12-5 and J usage is TRBJ2-5, with 8 nucleotides matching TRBD1. The CDR3 runs 14 residues. The germline gives CDR1 LGHNT, CDR2 FRNRAP. Germline trimming cut 7 bases from V and 3 bases from J; bases unmatched to any gene: 7. As DNA, the CDR3 is TGTGCTAGTGCCCCTTTACAGGGGGAAGAGACCCAGTACTTC. It specifies CASAPLQGEETQYF. Looking up the rest from reference TRBV12-5 and TRBJ2-5 gives the full variable domain: DARVTQTPRHKVTEMGQEVTMRCQPILGHNTVFWYRQTMMQGLELLAYFRNRAPLDDSGMPKDRFSAEMPDATLATLKIQPSEPRDSAVYFCASAPLQGEETQYFGPGTRLLVL.

This clonotype was seen more than once but under ten times. V and J are TRBV6-2 or TRBV6-3 and TRBJ2-7; D is unresolved. The CDR3 spans 12 residues. CDR1 and CDR2 from the germline V gene are MNHEY and SVGEGT. Trimming stripped 2 bases from V and 1 base from J, with 3 bases between. The CDR3 protein is CASSYQSYEQYF. The CDR3 DNA reads TGTGCCAGCAGTTACCAATCCTACGAGCAGTACTTC.

The genes are TRBV30 and TRBJ1-6, with 7 bases lining up with TRBD1. The CDR3 totals 16 residues. The V gene end was trimmed by 7 bases and the J gene end by 9 bases; junction bases not matched to a gene: 18. Germline CDR1 is GTSNPN and CDR2 is SVGIG (reference sequence). The CDR3 spells CAFTGQLTTTGSPLHF. The CDR3 DNA reads TGTGCCTTCACGGGACAGCTTACTACTACGGGTTCACCCCTCCACTTT.

The rearrangement links TRBV5-1 to TRBJ2-5; no clear D gene. V lost 1 base to trimming and J lost 5 bases, with 12 bases between them. This CDR3 is 14 amino acids long. CDR1 is SGHRS and CDR2 is YFSETQ in the germline V gene. The chain's CDR3 is CASSLLIAGETQYF. In DNA, the CDR3 is TGCGCCAGCAGCTTGTTGATAGCTGGGGAGACCCAGTACTTC.

The V and J genes are TRBV11-1 and TRBJ1-1; 7 nucleotides match TRBD1. Trimming removed 5 bases from V and 7 bases from J; junction bases left unmatched: 7. Germline V gene lookup returns CDR1 SGHAT and CDR2 FQDESV (reference sequence). The CDR3 has 13 amino acids. CDR3 region: CASSGHRGVEAFF. The CDR3 bases are TGTGCCAGCAGCGGACACAGGGGCGTTGAAGCTTTCTTT.

The chain combines TRBV12-3 or TRBV12-4 with TRBJ1-2, with D possibly being TRBD1 (5 bases). Trimming cost V 4 bases and J 8 bases, with 8 bases left between them. The CDR3 spans 11 residues. As DNA, the CDR3 is TGTGCCAGCAGTTACAGGAGGGGCTACACCTTC. As protein: CASSYRRGYTF.

The V and J genes are TRBV20-1 and TRBJ2-7; D gene ambiguous. Trimming shortened V by 0 bases and J by 1 base, and 13 bases separated the two germline ends. Germline V gene lookup returns CDR1 DFQATT and CDR2 SNEGSKA (reference sequence). The CDR3 sequence is 15 residues long. The CDR3 nucleotides read TGCAGTGCTAGAGATCCCACAAGGGTTTCCTACGAGCAGTACTTC. This gives the protein CSARDPTRVSYEQYF.

The genes are TRBV5-4 and TRBJ1-1; unclear D gene. V dropped 0 bases and J dropped 2 bases, with 8 bases sitting between them. CDR3 length: 14 residues. Germline V gives CDR1 SGHNT, CDR2 YYREEE (reference sequence). In DNA form, the CDR3 reads TGTGCCAGCAGCTTGGGAGGGATAAACACTGAAGCTTTCTTT. This codes for CASSLGGINTEAFF.

The chain employs TRBV27 and TRBJ1-1, with 9 bases matching TRBD1. Germline V gene lookup returns CDR1 MNHEY and CDR2 SMNVEV (reference sequence). The V and J ends lost 1 base and 4 bases, in that order; junction bases with no gene match: 10. This CDR3 has 17 amino acids. CDR3 in amino acids: CASSLWAGQGGGTEAFF. For the CDR3, the DNA is TGTGCCAGCAGTTTATGGGCGGGACAGGGAGGGGGCACTGAAGCTTTCTTT.

This sequence joins TRBV19 and TRBJ1-5; no firm D call. This CDR3 comprises 13 residues. The V end was cut by 5 bases, the J end by 0 bases, with 5 bases between. Per germline, CDR1 LNHDA and CDR2 SQIVND (reference sequence). The CDR3 sequence: CASSPTSNQPQHF. For the CDR3, the DNA is TGTGCCAGTAGTCCCACTAGCAATCAGCCCCAGCATTTT. The variable domain in full, with the rest retrieved from reference TRBV19 and TRBJ1-5, is DGGITQSPKYLFRKEGQNVTLSCEQNLNHDAMYWYRQDPGQGLRLIYYSQIVNDFQKGDIAEGYSVSREKKESFPLTVTSAQKNPTAFYLCASSPTSNQPQHFGDGTRLSIL.

This clonotype was detected only a few times. The CDR3, as DNA: TGTGCCAGCAGTGATGGGGGGGGCGTGATAAGGGACACTGAAGCTTTCTTT. Translation gives CASSDGGGVIRDTEAFF. V is TRBV6-1 and J is TRBJ1-1, with a possible D match to TRBD1 (6 bases). The CDR3 covers 17 residues. Germline V gene sequence: CDR1 MNHNS, CDR2 SASEGT. V lost 3 bases to trimming and J lost 3 bases, with 20 bases between them.

This clonotype was seen only a few times. The chain joins TRBV19 to TRBJ1-2; 7 positions match TRBD1. The CDR3 sequence is 14 residues long. The junction had 7 bases not matched to a gene; V was cut back by 4 bases and J by 5 bases. Germline lookup yields CDR1 LNHDA and CDR2 SQIVND (reference sequence). The CDR3 coding sequence is TGTGCCAGTAGTAGAACCGGGACAGCGTATGGCTACACCTTC. Translated, it gives CASSRTGTAYGYTF.

The chain links TRBV20-1 to TRBJ1-5; D perhaps matches TRBD1 (5 bases). This CDR3 is built from 14 residues. The V gene lost 2 bases and the J gene lost 4 bases, with 12 bases spanning the gap. Germline CDR1 and CDR2: DFQATT and SNEGSKA (reference sequence). The DNA of the CDR3 is TGCAGTGCTAGAAATGGAGGGGTTAATCAGCCCCAGCATTTT. Its protein is CSARNGGVNQPQHF.

In regard to this clonotype: With a much larger clone just one base away, this may be a read error. The chain recombines TRBV3-1 with TRBJ2-1, with D unresolved. Per the germline V gene, CDR1 is LGHDT and CDR2 is YNNKEL (reference sequence). This CDR3 has 14 amino acids. V lost 10 bases and J 5 bases, leaving 18 bases between the germline ends. The CDR3 sequence is CANHKVEGNNEQFF. In DNA form, the CDR3 reads TGTGCCAACCACAAGGTGGAAGGAAACAATGAGCAGTTCTTC.

Only a few counts were recorded for this clonotype. The rearrangement links TRBV20-1 to TRBJ1-5, with D uncertain. This CDR3 is built from 15 residues. Trimming took off 4 bases at V and 0 bases at J, with 13 bases between the two ends. Germline CDR1 reads DFQATT; CDR2 reads SNEGSKA (reference sequence). CDR3 nucleotides: TGCAGTGCTAAGAGTCTTGGGTATAGCAATCAGCCCCAGCATTTT. This encodes CSAKSLGYSNQPQHF.

The chain combines TRBV7-9 with TRBJ1-1; TRBD1 aligns across 8 bases. Germline V gene lookup returns CDR1 SEHNR and CDR2 FQNEAQ (reference sequence). Unmatched junction bases numbered 14, after V lost 6 bases and J lost 11 bases. The CDR3 totals 14 residues. CDR3 protein: CASSRNLLGTGAFF. The CDR3 DNA sequence: TGTGCCAGCAGTCGGAACCTTCTCGGGACAGGCGCTTTCTTT.

V gene TRBV19 combines with J gene TRBJ2-7, with D perhaps matching TRBD1 (6 bases). Germline values: CDR1 LNHDA, CDR2 SQIVND (reference sequence). CDR3 size: 13 residues. Trimming cost V 4 bases and J 3 bases, with 10 bases left between them. The DNA for the CDR3 is TGTGCCAGTAGTAGTTACAGGGACTACGAGCAGTACTTC. Protein: CASSSYRDYEQYF. Together with reference TRBV19 and TRBJ2-7, the CDR3 gives the full variable domain: DGGITQSPKYLFRKEGQNVTLSCEQNLNHDAMYWYRQDPGQGLRLIYYSQIVNDFQKGDIAEGYSVSREKKESFPLTVTSAQKNPTAFYLCASSSYRDYEQYFGPGTRLTVT.

The chain's CDR3 is CSARDPSGLALHF. The CDR3 DNA is TGCAGTGCTAGAGATCCGTCAGGCTTAGCCCTCCACTTT. The chain joins TRBV20-1 to TRBJ1-6; D unresolved. Germline V gene lookup returns CDR1 DFQATT and CDR2 SNEGSKA (reference sequence). The CDR3 covers 13 residues. Trimming removed 0 bases at V and 14 bases at J, with 14 bases between.

V and J are TRBV6-1 and TRBJ1-6; 7 bases agree with TRBD1. The J segment lost 4 bases and the V segment lost 6 bases, leaving 6 bases of the junction unmatched. Germline assignment: CDR1 MNHNS and CDR2 SASEGT. This CDR3 region has 15 residues. DNA for the CDR3: TGTGCCAGCAGCTCCGGGACAGCTTATAATTCACCCCTCCACTTT. Its translation is CASSSGTAYNSPLHF.

The CDR3: CAWNAQLGGYTF. The CDR3 nucleotides read TGTGCCTGGAATGCCCAGCTAGGAGGCTACACCTTC. The chain joins TRBV30 to TRBJ1-2; no definite D call. Trimming removed 4 bases at V and 8 bases at J, with 14 bases between. CDR1 and CDR2 from the germline V gene are GTSNPN and SVGIG (reference sequence). CDR3 length: 12 residues. Supplemented by reference TRBV30 and TRBJ1-2, the full variable domain reads SQTIHQWPATLVQPVGSPLSLECTVEGTSNPNLYWYRQAAGRGLQLLFYSVGIGQISSEVPQNLSASRPQDRQFILSSKKLLLSDSGFYLCAWNAQLGGYTFGSGTRLTVV.

The V and J genes are TRBV7-6 and TRBJ2-2; 8 positions agree with TRBD1. The CDR3 extends over 18 amino acids. Germline V lookup: CDR1 SGHVS, CDR2 FNYEAQ. V dropped 2 bases and J dropped 5; count of bases not matched to a gene: 13. The CDR3 region is CASSLQDTGGVFTGELFF. Here the CDR3 DNA reads TGTGCCAGCAGCTTACAGGACACAGGGGGTGTATTTACCGGGGAGCTGTTTTTT.

V is TRBV6-1 and J is TRBJ1-1; D is undetermined. V was cut by 5 bases and J by 0 bases, with 10 bases left in between. Germline CDR1 MNHNS, CDR2 SASEGT. This CDR3 region has 14 residues. CDR3: CASSRETMNTEAFF. In nucleotides, the CDR3 is TGTGCCAGCAGTAGGGAGACGATGAACACTGAAGCTTTCTTT.

This clonotype was detected a few times. The chain uses TRBV7-9 and TRBJ1-3; 7 bases map to TRBD1. Germline CDR1 SEHNR, CDR2 FQNEAQ (reference sequence). The CDR3 consists of 15 residues. The junction had 4 bases not matched to a gene; V was cut back by 1 base and J by 4 bases. The CDR3: CASSLGQGTGNTIYF. In DNA, the CDR3 is TGTGCCAGCAGCTTAGGACAGGGAACCGGAAACACCATATATTTT.

This clonotype was picked up a small number of times. In nucleotides, the CDR3 is TGTGCCAGCATGCGAGCAGGGGGCGATTATGGCTACACCTTC. Translated, it gives CASMRAGGDYGYTF. The rearrangement uses TRBV6-1 and TRBJ1-2; 8 positions match TRBD1. Germline-derived CDR1 and CDR2 are MNHNS and SASEGT. V gave up 7 bases and J gave up 5 bases; unmatched junction bases: 9. The CDR3 is 14 amino acids.

By share of the sample, this clonotype is medium-sized. The CDR3 DNA reads TGTGCCAGCAGTGGGGGCCTTCGGCACTATGGCTACACCTTC. Translating it yields CASSGGLRHYGYTF. The chain has TRBV6-1 and TRBJ1-2; perhaps TRBD1 as D (5 bases). Trimming left V 4 bases short and J 3 bases short, with 12 bases between. This CDR3 has 14 amino acids. CDR1 and CDR2 from the germline V gene are MNHNS and SASEGT.